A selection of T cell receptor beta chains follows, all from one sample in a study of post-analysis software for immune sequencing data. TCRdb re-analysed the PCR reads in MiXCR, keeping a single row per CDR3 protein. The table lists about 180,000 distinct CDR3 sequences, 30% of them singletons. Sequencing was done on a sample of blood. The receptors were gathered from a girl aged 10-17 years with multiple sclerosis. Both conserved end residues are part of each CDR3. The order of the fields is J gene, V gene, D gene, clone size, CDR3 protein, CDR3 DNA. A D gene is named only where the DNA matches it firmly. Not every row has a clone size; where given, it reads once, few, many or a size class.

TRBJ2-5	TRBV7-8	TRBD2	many	CASSLGGIIQETQYF	TGTGCCAGCAGCTTGGGAGGGATAATCCAAGAGACCCAGTACTTC
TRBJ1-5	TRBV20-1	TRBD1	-	CSAYRGDNQPQHF	TGCAGTGCTTACAGGGGAGACAATCAGCCCCAGCATTTT
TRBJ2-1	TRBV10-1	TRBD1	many	CASSAGQGKRGNEQFF	TGCGCCAGCAGTGCCGGACAGGGTAAACGGGGCAATGAGCAGTTCTTC
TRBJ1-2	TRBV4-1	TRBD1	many	CASSQDQGTGGAGGYTF	TGCGCCAGCAGCCAAGATCAAGGTACAGGGGGTGCAGGTGGCTACACCTTC
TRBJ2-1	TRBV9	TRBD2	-	CASSVASGGSPLNEQFF	TGTGCCAGCAGCGTAGCGTCGGGCGGGAGTCCCCTCAATGAGCAGTTCTTC
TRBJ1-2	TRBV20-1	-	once	CSATGGFDGYTF	TGCAGTGCTACGGGGGGCTTTGATGGCTACACCTTC
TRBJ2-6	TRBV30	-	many	CAWGLNSGANVLTF	TGTGCCTGGGGCCTTAATTCTGGGGCCAACGTCCTGACTTTC
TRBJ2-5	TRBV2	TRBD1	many	CASREGAGETQYF	TGTGCCAGCCGCGAGGGGGCGGGAGAGACCCAGTACTTC
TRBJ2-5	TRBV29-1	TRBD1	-	CSAPGTGYRETQYF	TGCAGCGCCCCCGGGACAGGGTATCGAGAGACCCAGTACTTC
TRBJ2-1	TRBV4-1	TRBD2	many	CASSHTTSGYNEQFF	TGCGCCAGCAGCCACACCACTAGCGGGTACAATGAGCAGTTCTTC
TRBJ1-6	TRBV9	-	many	CASSNQGGQENSPLHF	TGTGCCAGCAGCAACCAGGGCGGACAAGAAAATTCACCCCTCCACTTT
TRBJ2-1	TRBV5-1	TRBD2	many	CASSPGRALGNEQFF	TGCGCCAGCAGCCCCGGGAGGGCCCTGGGCAATGAGCAGTTCTTC
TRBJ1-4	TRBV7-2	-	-	CASSFYSGDEKRFF	TGTGCCAGCAGCTTTTATAGCGGAGACGAAAAACGGTTTTTT
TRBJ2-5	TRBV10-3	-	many	CAIREESVGETQYF	TGTGCCATCAGGGAAGAAAGCGTCGGGGAGACCCAGTACTTC